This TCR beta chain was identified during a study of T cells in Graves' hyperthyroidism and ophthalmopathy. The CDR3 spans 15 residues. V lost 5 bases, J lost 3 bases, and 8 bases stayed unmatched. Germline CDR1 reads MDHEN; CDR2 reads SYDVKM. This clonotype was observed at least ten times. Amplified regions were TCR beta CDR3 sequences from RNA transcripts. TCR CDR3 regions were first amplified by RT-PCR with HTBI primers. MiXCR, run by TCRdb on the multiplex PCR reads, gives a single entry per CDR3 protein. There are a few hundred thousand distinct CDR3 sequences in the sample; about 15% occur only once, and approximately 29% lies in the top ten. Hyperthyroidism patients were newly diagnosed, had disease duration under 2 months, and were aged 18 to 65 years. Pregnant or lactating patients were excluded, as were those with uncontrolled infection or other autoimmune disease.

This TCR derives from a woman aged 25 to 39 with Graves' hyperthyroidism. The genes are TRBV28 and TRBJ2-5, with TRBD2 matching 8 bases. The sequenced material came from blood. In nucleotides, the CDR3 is TGTGCCAGCAGTCGACCTTTAGCGGGAAAAGAGACCCAGTACTTC. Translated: CASSRPLAGKETQYF.